This TCR beta chain was captured in a study of cytomegalovirus exposure and HLA in healthy donors. Study as a whole: The same platform used for the roughly 600 first-cohort repertoires was also used for the 95 to 150 validation repertoires, as a later analysis reported.

The repertoire was sequenced with immunoSEQ multiplex PCR; TCRdb's copy has only in-frame clones and lacks some. The table lists 150,000 to 250,000 clones, roughly 77% of them singletons, with 1% to 1.5% in the top ten. The sequencing sample was made of PBMCs. The origin of this receptor is a woman under 40 in good health and CMV-seronegative.

This CDR3 is CSVERTGEAFF. CDR3 DNA: TGCAGCGTTGAAAGGACGGGGGAGGCTTTCTTT. The V call is TRBV29-1, the J call TRBJ1-1, with D perhaps matching TRBD1 (5 bases). The germline CDR1 and CDR2 sequences are SQVTM and ANQGSEA. The length of the CDR3 is 11 residues. With 2 bases removed from V and 11 bases from J, the gap between germline ends came to 12 bases. The full variable domain, in which reference TRBV29-1 and TRBJ1-1 provide the parts outside the CDR3, is SAVISQKPSRDICQRGTSLTIQCQVDSQVTMMFWYRQQPGQSLTLIATANQGSEATYESGFVIDKFPISRPNLTFSTLTVSNMSPEDSSIYLCSVERTGEAFFGQGTRLTVV.